This TCR beta chain comes out of a study of vaccination and CD4 T cells after COVID-19. Across the study: The stimulus for the cells was overlapping spike peptides derived from SARS-CoV-2, HCoV-NL63, HCoV-OC43 and HCoV-229E.

Sequenced with the Oncomine TCR Beta short-read assay was DNA taken from cultured CD4+ T cells. TCRdb called the PCR reads again in MiXCR, with one record for every CDR3 protein. The sample has over 20,000 distinct CDR3 sequences, about three quarters seen once. As concerns this clonotype: The target antigen is unknown.

CDR3 length: 16 amino acids. Trimming took off 6 bases at V and 0 bases at J, with 15 bases between the two ends. Germline CDR1 MNHNS, CDR2 SASEGT. The treatment: roughly 11-day PBMC culture with coronavirus spike peptide pools or control peptides (ViraFEST assay). By negative selection, CD4+ T cells were isolated once culture had run for nine to eleven days. The clonotype originates from a human donor who had recovered from COVID-19. The chain joins TRBV6-1 to TRBJ1-5; tentative D call: TRBD1 (5 bases). The sample taken for sequencing was CD4+ T cells from blood, cultured in vitro. CDR3 region: CASSSDRLSSNQPQHF. In DNA, the CDR3 is TGTGCCAGCAGCTCCGACAGACTTTCTAGCAATCAGCCCCAGCATTTT.